The rows below give T cell receptor beta chains drawn from one sample of a study of long-term antiretroviral therapy in people with HIV. Repertoires were generated with immunoSEQ multiplex PCR, while TCRdb's copy carries only in-frame clones and drops some. The sample contains roughly 42,000 clones, approximately 85% of which appear only once. This material consisted of unsorted PBMCs, taken 3.1 years after starting antiretroviral therapy. These receptors originate from a woman aged 45-60 years with HIV. The CDR3 runs from the conserved cysteine through the conserved F or W. A D gene is named only where the DNA matches it firmly. Rows give clone size only sometimes, using once, few, many, or a class for an expanded clone.

TRBV5-4	TRBD1	TRBJ1-1	.	CASSGTGPTEAFF	TGTGCCAGCAGCGGGACAGGGCCCACTGAAGCTTTCTTT
TRBV7-2	.	TRBJ1-1	.	CASSLAPGNTEAFF	TGTGCCAGCAGCTTAGCCCCGGGGAACACTGAAGCTTTCTTT
TRBV7-3	TRBD1	TRBJ1-1	.	CASSSRGGSEAFF	TGTGCCAGCAGTTCGAGAGGGGGCTCTGAAGCTTTCTTT
TRBV6-5	.	TRBJ2-7	few	CASSYEMRPTYEQYF	TGTGCCAGCAGTTACGAGATGCGGCCTACCTACGAGCAGTACTTC
TRBV2	TRBD1	TRBJ2-2	.	CASSADRGNTGELFF	TGTGCCAGCAGTGCGGACAGGGGAAACACCGGGGAGCTGTTTTTT
TRBV12-5	.	TRBJ2-7	.	CASGLRGPEQYF	TGTGCTAGTGGTTTAAGAGGCCCCGAGCAGTACTTC
TRBV10-1	.	TRBJ1-2	.	CASSESTAYGYTF	TGCGCCAGCAGTGAGTCAACAGCCTATGGCTACACCTTC
TRBV5-1	TRBD1	TRBJ2-2	.	CASSTTGATGELFF	TGCGCCAGCAGCACGACAGGGGCCACCGGGGAGCTGTTTTTT
TRBV7-2	.	TRBJ2-2	.	CASSSMGGANTGELFF	TGTGCCAGCAGCTCTATGGGCGGCGCGAACACCGGGGAGCTGTTTTTT
TRBV6-6	TRBD1	TRBJ1-2	.	CASSYSGGDGYTF	TGTGCCAGCAGTTACTCAGGGGGCGACGGCTACACCTTC
TRBV25-1	TRBD1	TRBJ2-7	once	CASSLRQGDEQYF	TGTGCCAGCAGTCTACGACAGGGAGACGAGCAGTACTTC
TRBV7-2	TRBD2	TRBJ2-1	.	CASSLERGARQFF	TGTGCCAGCAGCTTAGAGCGGGGGGCCCGCCAGTTCTTC
TRBV4-3	TRBD1	TRBJ1-1	.	CASSQTGFSNMNTEAFF	TGCGCCAGCAGCCAGACAGGGTTTTCAAATATGAACACTGAAGCTTTCTTT
TRBV21-1	.	TRBJ1-6	.	CASSKGYWRSSYNSPLHF	TGTGCCAGCAGCAAAGGGTATTGGAGAAGCTCCTATAATTCACCCCTCCACTTT
TRBV5-1	TRBD2	TRBJ2-4	.	CASSVGTSGGTNIQYF	TGCGCCAGCAGCGTAGGGACTAGCGGGGGGACAAACATTCAGTACTTC
TRBV9	TRBD2	TRBJ2-1	.	CASSVGGNYNEQFF	TGTGCCAGCAGCGTCGGGGGGAACTACAATGAGCAGTTCTTC
TRBV19	.	TRBJ1-3	.	CASTPRDIRNTIYF	TGTGCCAGTACCCCAAGGGATATTAGGAACACCATATATTTT
TRBV4-1	.	TRBJ1-2	.	CASSQPGRYYGYTF	TGCGCCAGCAGCCAACCGGGACGTTATTATGGCTACACCTTC
TRBV7-2	.	TRBJ1-5	.	CASRFSMNQPQHF	TGTGCCAGCAGGTTTTCGATGAATCAGCCCCAGCATTTT
TRBV7-9	.	TRBJ1-4	.	CASSSGSGAGEKLFF	TGTGCCAGCAGCTCGGGTTCGGGGGCTGGGGAAAAACTGTTTTTT
TRBV19	.	TRBJ2-7	.	CASSVQGSKEQYF	TGTGCCAGTAGTGTCCAGGGTAGCAAGGAGCAGTACTTC
TRBV18	.	TRBJ1-2	.	CASSPGSGYTF	TGTGCCAGCTCTCCGGGGTCTGGCTACACCTTC
TRBV27	TRBD1	TRBJ2-2	once	CASSLSRTGTGELFF	TGTGCCAGCAGTTTATCCCGGACAGGGACCGGGGAGCTGTTTTTT
TRBV30	.	TRBJ1-5	.	CAWSTTAYSNQPQHF	TGTGCCTGGAGTACAACGGCTTATAGCAATCAGCCCCAGCATTTT
TRBV9	TRBD1	TRBJ1-2	.	CASRGGQGVLGYTF	TGTGCCAGTAGGGGGGGACAGGGGGTTCTTGGCTACACCTTC
TRBV6-6	TRBD2	TRBJ2-7	.	CASTPPKRGYEQYF	TGTGCCAGCACCCCCCCCAAGCGGGGCTACGAGCAGTACTTC
TRBV11-3	TRBD2	TRBJ2-1	.	CASSSLAGGNNEQFF	TGTGCCAGCAGCTCTCTAGCGGGGGGCAACAATGAGCAGTTCTTC
TRBV11-2	.	TRBJ1-3	.	CASGTSGNTIYF	TGTGCCTCGGGGACCTCTGGAAACACCATATATTTT
TRBV7-2	TRBD1	TRBJ1-6	few	CAVAPTGGNSPLHF	TGTGCCGTAGCGCCCACAGGGGGTAATTCACCCCTCCACTTT
TRBV7-9	.	TRBJ2-7	.	CASSFEGGPTYEQYF	TGTGCCAGCAGCTTCGAGGGGGGACCAACCTACGAGCAGTACTTC
TRBV2	.	TRBJ1-1	.	CASSEARNRASRAFF	TGTGCCAGCAGTGAAGCGCGAAACAGGGCTTCTCGAGCTTTCTTT
TRBV27	.	TRBJ2-1	.	CASSFQGRVQFF	TGTGCCAGCAGTTTTCAAGGTAGGGTGCAGTTCTTC